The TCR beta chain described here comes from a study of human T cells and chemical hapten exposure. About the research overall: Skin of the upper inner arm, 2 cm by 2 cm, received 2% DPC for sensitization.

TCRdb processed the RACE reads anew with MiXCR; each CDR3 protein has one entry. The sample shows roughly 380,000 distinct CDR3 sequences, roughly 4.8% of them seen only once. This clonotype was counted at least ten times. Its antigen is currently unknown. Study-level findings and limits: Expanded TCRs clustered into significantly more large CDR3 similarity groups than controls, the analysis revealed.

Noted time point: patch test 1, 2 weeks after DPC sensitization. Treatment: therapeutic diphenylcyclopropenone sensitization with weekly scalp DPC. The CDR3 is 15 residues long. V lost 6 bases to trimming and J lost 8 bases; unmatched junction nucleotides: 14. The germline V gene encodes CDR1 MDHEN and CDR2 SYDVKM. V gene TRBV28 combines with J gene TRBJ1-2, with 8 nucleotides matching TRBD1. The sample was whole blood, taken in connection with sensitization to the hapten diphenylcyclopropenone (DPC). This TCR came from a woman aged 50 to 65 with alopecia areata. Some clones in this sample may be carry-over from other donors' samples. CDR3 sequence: CASSFLTGGVEGYTF. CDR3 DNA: TGTGCCAGCAGCTTTCTTACAGGGGGAGTGGAGGGCTACACCTTC.